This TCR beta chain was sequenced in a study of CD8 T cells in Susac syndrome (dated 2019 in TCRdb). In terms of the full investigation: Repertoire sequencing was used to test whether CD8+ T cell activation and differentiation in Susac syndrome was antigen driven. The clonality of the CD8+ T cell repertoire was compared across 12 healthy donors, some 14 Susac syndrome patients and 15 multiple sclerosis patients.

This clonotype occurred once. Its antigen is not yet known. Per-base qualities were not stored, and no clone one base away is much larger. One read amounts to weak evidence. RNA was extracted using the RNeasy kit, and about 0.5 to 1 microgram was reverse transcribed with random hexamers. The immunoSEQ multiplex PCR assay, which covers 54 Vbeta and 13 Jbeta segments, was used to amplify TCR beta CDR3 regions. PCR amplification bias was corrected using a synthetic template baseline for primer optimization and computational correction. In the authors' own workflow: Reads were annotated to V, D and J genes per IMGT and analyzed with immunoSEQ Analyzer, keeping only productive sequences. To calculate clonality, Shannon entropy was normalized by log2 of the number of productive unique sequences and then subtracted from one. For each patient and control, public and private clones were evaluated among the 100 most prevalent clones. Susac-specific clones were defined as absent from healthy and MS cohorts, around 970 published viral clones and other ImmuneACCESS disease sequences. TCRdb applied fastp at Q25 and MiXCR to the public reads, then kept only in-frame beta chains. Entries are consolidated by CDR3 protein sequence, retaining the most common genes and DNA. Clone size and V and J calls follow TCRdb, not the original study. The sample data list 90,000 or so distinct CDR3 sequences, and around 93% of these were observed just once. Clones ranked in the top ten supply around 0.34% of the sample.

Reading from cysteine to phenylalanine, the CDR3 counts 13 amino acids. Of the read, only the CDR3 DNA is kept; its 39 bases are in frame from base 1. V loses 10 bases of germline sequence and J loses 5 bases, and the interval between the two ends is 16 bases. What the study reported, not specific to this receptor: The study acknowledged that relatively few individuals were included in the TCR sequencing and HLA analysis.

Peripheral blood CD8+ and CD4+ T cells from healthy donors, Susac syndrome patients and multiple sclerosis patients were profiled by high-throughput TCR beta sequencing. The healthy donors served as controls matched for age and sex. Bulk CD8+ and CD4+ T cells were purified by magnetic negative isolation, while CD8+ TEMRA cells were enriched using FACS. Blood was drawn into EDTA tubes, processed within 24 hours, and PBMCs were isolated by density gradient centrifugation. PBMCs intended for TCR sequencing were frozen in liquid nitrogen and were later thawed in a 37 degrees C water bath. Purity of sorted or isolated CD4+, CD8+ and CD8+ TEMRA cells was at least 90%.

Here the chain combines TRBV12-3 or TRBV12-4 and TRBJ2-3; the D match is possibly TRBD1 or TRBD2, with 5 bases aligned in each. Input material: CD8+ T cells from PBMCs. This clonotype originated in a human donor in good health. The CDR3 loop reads CAIGDGGLDTQYF. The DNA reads TGTGCCATCGGCGATGGGGGTCTAGATACGCAGTATTTT.